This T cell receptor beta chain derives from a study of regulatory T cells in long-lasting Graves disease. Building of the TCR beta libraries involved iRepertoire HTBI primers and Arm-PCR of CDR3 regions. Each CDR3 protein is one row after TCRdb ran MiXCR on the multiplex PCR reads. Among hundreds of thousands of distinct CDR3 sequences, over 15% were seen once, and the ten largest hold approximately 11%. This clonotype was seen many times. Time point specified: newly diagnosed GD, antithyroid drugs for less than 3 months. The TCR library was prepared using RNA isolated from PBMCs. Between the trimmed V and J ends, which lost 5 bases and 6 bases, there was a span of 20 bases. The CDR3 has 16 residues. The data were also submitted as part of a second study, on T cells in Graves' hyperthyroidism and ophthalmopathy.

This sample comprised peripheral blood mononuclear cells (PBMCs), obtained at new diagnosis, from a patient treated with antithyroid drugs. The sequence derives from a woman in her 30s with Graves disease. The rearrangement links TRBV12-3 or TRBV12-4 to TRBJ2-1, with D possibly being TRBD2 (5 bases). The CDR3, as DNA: TGTGCCAGCAGTATACCCGAGGGCCGCCAGACCAATGAGCAGTTCTTC. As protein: CASSIPEGRQTNEQFF.